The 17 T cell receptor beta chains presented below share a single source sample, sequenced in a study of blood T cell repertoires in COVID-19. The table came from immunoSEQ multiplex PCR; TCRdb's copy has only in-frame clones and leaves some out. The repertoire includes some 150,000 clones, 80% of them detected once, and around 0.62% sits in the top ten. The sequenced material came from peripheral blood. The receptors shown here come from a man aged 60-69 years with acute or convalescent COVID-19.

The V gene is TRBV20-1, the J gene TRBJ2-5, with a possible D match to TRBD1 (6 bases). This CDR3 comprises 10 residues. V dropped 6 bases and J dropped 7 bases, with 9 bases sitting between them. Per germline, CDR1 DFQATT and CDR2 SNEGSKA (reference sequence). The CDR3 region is CSAEGGTQYF. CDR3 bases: TGCAGTGCGGAAGGGGGGACCCAGTACTTC.

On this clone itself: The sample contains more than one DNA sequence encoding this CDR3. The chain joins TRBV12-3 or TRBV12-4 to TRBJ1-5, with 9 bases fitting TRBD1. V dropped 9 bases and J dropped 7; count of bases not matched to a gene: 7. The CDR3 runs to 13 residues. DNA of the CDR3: TGTGCCAGTCAAACAGGGGGCGGGCAGCCCCAGCATTTT. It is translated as CASQTGGGQPQHF.

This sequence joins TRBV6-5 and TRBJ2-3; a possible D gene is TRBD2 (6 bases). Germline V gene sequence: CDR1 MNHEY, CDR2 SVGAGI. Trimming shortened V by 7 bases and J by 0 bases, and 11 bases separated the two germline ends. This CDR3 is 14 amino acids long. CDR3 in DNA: TGTGCCAGCACCCTCGGGGGTAGCACAGATACGCAGTATTTT. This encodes CASTLGGSTDTQYF.

As DNA, the CDR3 is TGTGCCAGCAGCTACAGAACCGGGGAGCTGTTTTTT. Its translation: CASSYRTGELFF. The V and J genes are TRBV7-9 and TRBJ2-2; no clear D gene. Between the trimmed V and J ends, which lost 4 bases and 5 bases, there was a span of 5 bases. This CDR3 spans 12 amino acids. Germline V lookup: CDR1 SEHNR, CDR2 FQNEAQ (reference sequence).

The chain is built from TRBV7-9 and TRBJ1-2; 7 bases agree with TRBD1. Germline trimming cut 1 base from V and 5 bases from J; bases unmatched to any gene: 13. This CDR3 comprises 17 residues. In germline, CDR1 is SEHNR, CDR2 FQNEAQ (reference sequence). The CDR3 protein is CASSLDSRPGGSYGYTF. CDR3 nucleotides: TGTGCCAGCAGCTTAGATTCGCGGCCAGGGGGGAGTTATGGCTACACCTTC.

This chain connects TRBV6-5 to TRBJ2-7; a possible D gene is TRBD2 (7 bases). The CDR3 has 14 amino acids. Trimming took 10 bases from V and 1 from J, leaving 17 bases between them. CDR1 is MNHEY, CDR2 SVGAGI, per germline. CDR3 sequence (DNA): TGTGCCACCCACCAAGGGGGAGGGTCCTACGAGCAGTACTTC. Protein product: CATHQGGGSYEQYF.

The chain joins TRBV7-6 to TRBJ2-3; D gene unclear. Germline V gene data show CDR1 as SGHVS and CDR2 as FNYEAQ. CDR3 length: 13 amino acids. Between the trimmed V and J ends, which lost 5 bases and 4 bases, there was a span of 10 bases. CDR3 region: CASSPTLSDTQYF. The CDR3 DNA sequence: TGTGCCAGCAGCCCTACTCTTTCAGATACGCAGTATTTT.

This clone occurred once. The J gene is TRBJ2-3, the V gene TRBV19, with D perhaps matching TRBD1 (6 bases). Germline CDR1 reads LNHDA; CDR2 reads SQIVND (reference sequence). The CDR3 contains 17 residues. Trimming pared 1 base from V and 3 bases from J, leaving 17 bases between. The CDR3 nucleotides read TGTGCCAGTAGTATAGGAAAAGGGGGTAGAAGAACAGATACGCAGTATTTT. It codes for CASSIGKGGRRTDTQYF.

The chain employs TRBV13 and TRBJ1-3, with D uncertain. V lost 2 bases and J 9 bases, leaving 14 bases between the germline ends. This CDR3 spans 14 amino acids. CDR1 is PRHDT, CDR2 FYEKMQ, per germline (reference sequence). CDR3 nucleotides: TGTGCCAGCAGCTTATTAAAGGGAGAGAGCACCATATATTTT. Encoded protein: CASSLLKGESTIYF.

The CDR3 spells CASSSGNAAAEAFF. The DNA of the CDR3 is TGTGCCAGCAGCTCTGGAAACGCTGCGGCTGAAGCTTTCTTT. The gene calls are TRBV7-9 and TRBJ1-1, with D unclear. Between the trimmed V and J ends, which lost 4 bases and 6 bases, there was a span of 15 bases. Germline V gene sequence: CDR1 SEHNR, CDR2 FQNEAQ (reference sequence). The CDR3 spans 14 residues.

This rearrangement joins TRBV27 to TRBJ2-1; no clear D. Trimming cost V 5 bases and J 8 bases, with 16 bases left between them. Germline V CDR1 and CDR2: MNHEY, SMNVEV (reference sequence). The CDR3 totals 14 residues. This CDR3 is CASSQFPSVDEQFF. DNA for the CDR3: TGTGCCAGCAGTCAATTCCCGTCGGTGGATGAGCAGTTCTTC.

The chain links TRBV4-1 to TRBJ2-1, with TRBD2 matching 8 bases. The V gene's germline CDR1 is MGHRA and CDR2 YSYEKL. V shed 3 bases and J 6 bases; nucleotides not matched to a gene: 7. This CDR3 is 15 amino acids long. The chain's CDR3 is CASSQLTGTSNEQFF. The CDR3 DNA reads TGCGCCAGCAGCCAGCTCACCGGGACTAGCAATGAGCAGTTCTTC.

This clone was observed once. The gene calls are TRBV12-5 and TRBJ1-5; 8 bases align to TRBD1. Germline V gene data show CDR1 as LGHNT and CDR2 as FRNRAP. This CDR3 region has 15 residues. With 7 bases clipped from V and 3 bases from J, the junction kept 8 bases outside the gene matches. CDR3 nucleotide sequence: TGTGCTAGTGTACCTCAGGGGGCGATCAATCAGCCCCAGCATTTT. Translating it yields CASVPQGAINQPQHF.

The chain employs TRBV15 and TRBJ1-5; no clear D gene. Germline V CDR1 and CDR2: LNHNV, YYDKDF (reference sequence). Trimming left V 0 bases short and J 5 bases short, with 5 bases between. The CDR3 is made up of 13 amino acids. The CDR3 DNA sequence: TGTGCCACCAGCAGAGATCAGGATCAGCCCCAGCATTTT. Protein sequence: CATSRDQDQPQHF.

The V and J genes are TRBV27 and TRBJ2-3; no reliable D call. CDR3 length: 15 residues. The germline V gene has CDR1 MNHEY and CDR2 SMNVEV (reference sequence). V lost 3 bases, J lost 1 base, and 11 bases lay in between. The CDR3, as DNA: TGTGCCAGCAGTTTGGGCCCCCTGGGCACAGATACGCAGTATTTT. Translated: CASSLGPLGTDTQYF.

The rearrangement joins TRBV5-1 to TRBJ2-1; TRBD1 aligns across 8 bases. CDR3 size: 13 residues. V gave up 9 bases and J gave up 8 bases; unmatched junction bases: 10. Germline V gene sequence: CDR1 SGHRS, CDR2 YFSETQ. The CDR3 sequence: CATYSDRGDEQFF. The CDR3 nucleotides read TGCGCCACCTACTCTGACAGGGGCGATGAGCAGTTCTTC.

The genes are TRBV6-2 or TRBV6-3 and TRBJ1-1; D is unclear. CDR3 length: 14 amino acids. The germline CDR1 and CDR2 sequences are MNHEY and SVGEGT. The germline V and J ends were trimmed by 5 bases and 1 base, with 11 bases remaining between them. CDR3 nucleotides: TGTGCCAGCAGTCGCGTGGTGCCGAACACTGAAGCTTTCTTT. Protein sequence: CASSRVVPNTEAFF.